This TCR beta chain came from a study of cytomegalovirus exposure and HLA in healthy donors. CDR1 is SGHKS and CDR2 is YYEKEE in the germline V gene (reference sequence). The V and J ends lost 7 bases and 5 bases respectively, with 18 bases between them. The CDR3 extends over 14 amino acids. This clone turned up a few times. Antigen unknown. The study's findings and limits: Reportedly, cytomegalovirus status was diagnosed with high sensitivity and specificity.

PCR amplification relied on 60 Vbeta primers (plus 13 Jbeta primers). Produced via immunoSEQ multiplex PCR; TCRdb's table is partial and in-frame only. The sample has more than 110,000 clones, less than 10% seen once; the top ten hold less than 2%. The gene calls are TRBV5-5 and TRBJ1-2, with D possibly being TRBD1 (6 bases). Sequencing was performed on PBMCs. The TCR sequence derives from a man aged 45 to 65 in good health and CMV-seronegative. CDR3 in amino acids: CASSPGAAPYGYTF. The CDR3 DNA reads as TGTGCCAGCTCCCCAGGGGCAGCGCCTTATGGCTACACCTTC.